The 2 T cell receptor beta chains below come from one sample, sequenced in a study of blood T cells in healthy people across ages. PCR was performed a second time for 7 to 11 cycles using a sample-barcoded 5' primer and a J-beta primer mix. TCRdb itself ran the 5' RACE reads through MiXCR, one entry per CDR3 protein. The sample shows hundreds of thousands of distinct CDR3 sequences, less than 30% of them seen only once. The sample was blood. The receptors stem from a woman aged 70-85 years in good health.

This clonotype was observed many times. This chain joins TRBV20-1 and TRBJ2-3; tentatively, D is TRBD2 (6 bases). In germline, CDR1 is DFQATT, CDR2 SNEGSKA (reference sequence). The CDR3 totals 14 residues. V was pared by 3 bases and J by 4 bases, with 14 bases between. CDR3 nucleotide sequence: TGCAGTGCTAGCCGCGGGGTTGGTGCAGATACGCAGTATTTT. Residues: CSASRGVGADTQYF.

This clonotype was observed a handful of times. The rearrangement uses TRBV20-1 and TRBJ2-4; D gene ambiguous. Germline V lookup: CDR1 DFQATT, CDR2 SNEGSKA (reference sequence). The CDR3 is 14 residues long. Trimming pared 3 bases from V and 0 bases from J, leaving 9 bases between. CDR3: CSASQELAKNIQYF. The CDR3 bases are TGCAGTGCTAGTCAGGAGCTAGCCAAAAACATTCAGTACTTC.